This record looks at one T cell receptor (beta chain) sequence and its context. The antigen remains undetermined. PCR primers comprised 60 Vbeta and 13 Jbeta primers. Generated by immunoSEQ multiplex PCR, the TCRdb table keeps only in-frame clones and is missing some. The table lists 160,000 or so clones, with roughly 1.9% in the top ten. This sample was included in a study of cytomegalovirus exposure and HLA in healthy donors. The study's findings and limits: What was likely a sequencing artifact was a cluster of highly shared sequence variants. In an earlier analysis, about 87% or about 30%: the productive usage of most TCR beta V segments. A few CMV-associated chains were confirmed in vitro to be specific for CMV antigens. It was in a later analysis that TCR association rates were seen to vary by HLA locus, highest for DRB1 and lowest for HLA-C.

Looked up from germline, CDR1 is SGHTS and CDR2 is YDEGEE. Trimming pared 3 bases from V and 2 bases from J, leaving 12 bases between. The CDR3 runs to 15 residues. The chain has TRBV5-8 and TRBJ1-5, with D possibly being TRBD1 (6 bases). The clonotype originates from a man under 40 in good health and CMV-seronegative. Sequenced sample: PBMCs. The CDR3 is CASSSTGSGNQPQHF. The CDR3 DNA sequence: TGTGCCAGCAGCTCTACAGGGTCCGGCAATCAGCCCCAGCATTTT.